A single sample is the source of the 16 T cell receptor beta chains below, sequenced in a study of T cells in Graves' hyperthyroidism and ophthalmopathy. From RNA transcripts, TCR beta CDR3 regions were amplified. TCR CDR3 regions were first amplified by RT-PCR with HTBI primers. TCRdb used MiXCR to reprocess the multiplex PCR reads, holding one entry per CDR3 protein. The sample carries hundreds of thousands of distinct CDR3 sequences, 38% recorded once. Sequenced: blood. These receptors came from a man between 18 and 35 years old with Graves' hyperthyroidism.

This clonotype was detected many times. The chain joins TRBV6-6 to TRBJ1-4, with D uncertain. Trimming left V 5 bases short and J 8 bases short, with 9 bases between. CDR3 length: 12 amino acids. In germline, CDR1 is MNHNY, CDR2 SVGAGI (reference sequence). The CDR3 DNA is TGTGCCAGCAGTGAAAGCGACGAAAAACTGTTTTTT. Translated, it gives CASSESDEKLFF.

A few counts support this clonotype. The chain uses TRBV10-3 and TRBJ1-5; D uncertain. This CDR3 is built from 12 residues. From germline, CDR1 is ENHRY and CDR2 SYGVKD. Deletions cut 10 bases from V and 6 bases from J, with 13 bases between. The CDR3 region is CASGGPPQPQHF. DNA for the CDR3: TGTGCCAGCGGAGGGCCCCCTCAGCCCCAGCATTTT.

This sequence joins TRBV11-2 and TRBJ2-2; 9 bases are a match to TRBD1. The CDR3 spans 16 residues. CDR1 SGHAT and CDR2 FQNNGV come from the germline V gene. Losses at the gene ends were 3 bases for V and 1 base for J; bases not matched to a gene: 3. In DNA, the CDR3 is TGTGCCAGCAGCTTCGGGACAGGGAAGAACACCGGGGAGCTGTTTTTT. Translation: CASSFGTGKNTGELFF. Using reference TRBV11-2 and TRBJ2-2 for the parts outside the CDR3, the full variable domain is EAGVAQSPRYKIIEKRQSVAFWCNPISGHATLYWYQQILGQGPKLLIQFQNNGVVDDSQLPKDRFSAERLKGVDSTLKIQPAKLEDSAVYLCASSFGTGKNTGELFFGEGSRLTVL.

This clonotype was detected many times. This chain joins TRBV19 and TRBJ1-2; D gene ambiguous. This CDR3 has 12 residues. V lost 6 bases and J lost 3, with 8 bases in between. Germline V gives CDR1 LNHDA, CDR2 SQIVND (reference sequence). Here the CDR3 reads CASSLIDYGYTF. The CDR3 bases are TGTGCCAGTAGCCTGATCGACTATGGCTACACCTTC.

J is TRBJ2-6 and V is TRBV12-5; D is unclear. The length of the CDR3 is 14 residues. The germline V and J ends were trimmed by 3 bases and 4 bases, with 7 bases remaining between them. The germline gives CDR1 LGHNT, CDR2 FRNRAP. The CDR3 region has the DNA TGTGCTAGTGGTTTAACGGCGGGGGCCAACGTCCTGACTTTC. Translation: CASGLTAGANVLTF.

This clonotype has only one observation. As the CDR3 is not closed by the conserved phenylalanine or tryptophan, this likely results from a read error. The limits of the CDR3 on the DNA are not certain, so only TCRdb's listed CDR3 is given. The J gene is TRBJ1-3, the V gene TRBV7-2; TRBD1, the D gene given by the table, was not confirmed from the DNA. Germline assignment: CDR1 SGHTA and CDR2 FQGNSA. The CDR3 has 9 amino acids, counting both end residues. CDR3 amino acids: CASSSTGQK.

The V and J genes are TRBV9 and TRBJ2-7; D is possibly TRBD2 (6 bases). The ends were cut back, 3 bases at V and 1 base at J, with 8 bases in the middle. Germline V gene lookup returns CDR1 SGDLS and CDR2 YYNGEE. The CDR3 contains 13 residues. CDR3 in DNA: TGTGCCAGCAGCGGGGGGGAGTCCTACGAGCAGTACTTC. It yields the protein CASSGGESYEQYF.

The chain carries TRBV29-1 and TRBJ2-5; possible D gene TRBD2, 7 bases. The CDR3 is 13 amino acids. V was shortened by 6 bases and J by 1 base, with 12 bases between the two germline ends. Germline CDR1 and CDR2: SQVTM and ANQGSEA. CDR3 in amino acids: CSVHRGAQETQYF. The CDR3, as DNA: TGCAGCGTCCACCGGGGGGCCCAAGAGACCCAGTACTTC.

This chain uses TRBV25-1 with TRBJ1-1; perhaps TRBD1 as D (6 bases). Germline V CDR1 and CDR2: MGHDK, SYGVNS. CDR3 length: 14 amino acids. V lost 8 bases and J lost 0, with 13 bases in between. The CDR3 sequence: CASSEGDLNTEAFF. The CDR3 DNA reads TGTGCCAGCTCGGAGGGGGATCTGAACACTGAAGCTTTCTTT. Filled out from reference TRBV25-1 and TRBJ1-1, the complete variable domain reads EADIYQTPRYLVIGTGKKITLECSQTMGHDKMYWYQQDPGMELHLIHYSYGVNSTEKGDLSSESTVSRIRTEHFPLTLESARPSHTSQYLCASSEGDLNTEAFFGQGTRLTVV.

J is TRBJ1-5 and V is TRBV20-1, with D unresolved. Trimming took off 6 bases at V and 4 bases at J, with 10 bases between the two ends. Germline V gene data show CDR1 as DFQATT and CDR2 as SNEGSKA (reference sequence). The CDR3 consists of 12 residues. Here the CDR3 reads CSATRQNQPQHF. CDR3 nucleotides: TGCAGTGCAACCCGACAAAATCAGCCCCAGCATTTT.

This clonotype was seen ten or more times. The genes are TRBV5-1 and TRBJ1-1; the D gene is possibly TRBD1 (5 bases). The germline V gene has CDR1 SGHRS and CDR2 YFSETQ. The CDR3 loop spans 14 amino acids. Trimming removed 2 bases at V and 4 bases at J, with 12 bases between. In DNA form, the CDR3 reads TGCGCCAGCAGCTTTGACAGACTGAGCACTGAAGCTTTCTTT. Its protein product is CASSFDRLSTEAFF.

The chain couples TRBV29-1 to TRBJ2-7, with D tentatively TRBD1 (6 bases). CDR3 length equals 13 residues. Between the trimmed V and J ends, which lost 8 bases and 2 bases, there was a span of 16 bases. Germline values: CDR1 SQVTM, CDR2 ANQGSEA. The CDR3 DNA reads as TGCAGCCCCAGGAGGACAGTCCCCTACGAGCAGTACTTC. Protein: CSPRRTVPYEQYF.

This clonotype was found a few times. The chain employs TRBV25-1 and TRBJ1-5; D not certain. The V gene's germline CDR1 is MGHDK and CDR2 SYGVNS. The CDR3 has 11 residues. Trimming removed 2 bases at V and 10 bases at J, with 6 bases between. In DNA, the CDR3 is TGTGCCAGCAGTGAAGATCTACCCCAGCATTTT. As protein: CASSEDLPQHF.

This clonotype was recorded only once. J is TRBJ2-7 and V is TRBV7-3; 7 bases are a match to TRBD2. The V gene's germline CDR1 is SGHTA and CDR2 FQGTGA. The trim removed 2 bases at V and 2 bases at J, leaving 12 bases unmatched. The CDR3 runs to 17 residues. The DNA for the CDR3 is TGTGCCAGCAGCTTAGAAAGTTGGGCGGGAGTCCCCTACGAGCAGTACTTC. Amino acids: CASSLESWAGVPYEQYF. Full variable domain (missing parts from reference TRBV7-3 and TRBJ2-7): GAGVSQTPSNKVTEKGKYVELRCDPISGHTALYWYRQSLGQGPEFLIYFQGTGAADDSGLPNDRFFAVRPEGSVSTLKIQRTERGDSAVYLCASSLESWAGVPYEQYFGPGTRLTVT.

V usage is TRBV29-1 and J usage is TRBJ2-7, with D unresolved. CDR1 SQVTM and CDR2 ANQGSEA come from the germline V gene. The CDR3 sequence is 14 residues long. V was trimmed by 4 bases and J by 4 bases, leaving 17 bases between them. The CDR3 here is CSVARVDASYEQYF. CDR3 in DNA: TGCAGCGTTGCCCGGGTGGACGCCTCTTACGAGCAGTACTTC.

Regarding this clonotype: This is likely a read error, given that the CDR3 carries no conserved phenylalanine or tryptophan at its end. The chain carries TRBV5-1 and TRBJ1-2, with no clear D. The length of the CDR3 is 11 residues. CDR1 and CDR2 from the germline V gene are SGHRS and YFSETQ. Trimming took off 0 bases at V and 8 bases at J, with 5 bases between the two ends. The CDR3 protein is CASSLGTGYTL. CDR3 sequence (DNA): TGCGCCAGCAGCTTGGGGACCGGCTACACCCTC.